The rows below give T cell receptor beta chains drawn from one sample of a study of cytomegalovirus exposure and HLA in healthy donors. Profiled with immunoSEQ multiplex PCR; TCRdb holds only in-frame clones, not every one. The repertoire consists of 100,000 to 150,000 clones, with 81% occurring once and the leading ten covering 0.6% to 0.7%. Specimen: PBMCs. The receptors derive from a man aged 18 to 29 in good health and CMV-seronegative. Each CDR3 is given with its conserved first and last residue. D genes are given only for firm matches. Size is omitted from some rows. Given values are once, few, many or a class for expanded clones.

v_call	d_call	cdr3_length	clone_size	j_call	cdr3_nt	cdr3_aa
TRBV9	TRBD1	15	NA	TRBJ1-1	TGTGCCAGCAGCGTCAAGGGACAGAAGAACACTGAAGCTTTCTTT	CASSVKGQKNTEAFF
TRBV9	TRBD1	13	NA	TRBJ2-5	TGTGCCAGCAGCGGGCAGGGGGCTGAGACCCAGTACTTC	CASSGQGAETQYF
TRBV18	NA	16	NA	TRBJ2-5	TGTGCCAGCTCACCGCAAGCCGTAGACAGTCAAGAGACCCAGTACTTC	CASSPQAVDSQETQYF
TRBV5-6	NA	16	few	TRBJ2-7	TGTGCCAGCAGCTTGGCGAGGGCAGGGGCCTCCTACGAGCAGTACTTC	CASSLARAGASYEQYF
TRBV30	TRBD1	17	NA	TRBJ1-1	TGTGCCTGGAGAACACAGGGGGCCCTCTATAAGAACACTGAAGCTTTCTTT	CAWRTQGALYKNTEAFF
TRBV4-2	NA	14	NA	TRBJ2-3	TGTGCCAGCAGCCAAGATACAGGCACAGATACGCAGTATTTT	CASSQDTGTDTQYF
TRBV15	NA	12	NA	TRBJ1-2	TGTGCCACCAGCAGACAGGACTATGGCTACACCTTC	CATSRQDYGYTF
TRBV4-1	NA	13	NA	TRBJ2-7	TGCGCCAGCAGCCAAGAATCCCTCTACGAGCAGTACTTC	CASSQESLYEQYF
TRBV6-6	NA	14	NA	TRBJ1-5	TGTGCCAGCAGTGTAGGGGTTCTCGAGCAGCCCCAGCATTTT	CASSVGVLEQPQHF
TRBV6-5	NA	14	few	TRBJ1-1	TGTGCCAGCTCGCCCTTTCGGGGTCAGCCTGAAGCTTTCTTT	CASSPFRGQPEAFF
TRBV4-3	NA	17	few	TRBJ1-6	TGCGCCAGCAGCCAAGAAAGAGGGAGGAACTATAATTCACCCCTCCACTTT	CASSQERGRNYNSPLHF
TRBV4-1	TRBD2	15	NA	TRBJ2-3	TGCGCCAGCAGCCAAGGGCGGGGGATAGGAGATACGCAGTATTTT	CASSQGRGIGDTQYF
TRBV25-1	NA	16	NA	TRBJ2-3	TGTGCCAGCAGTGAGGTGAGGTCATCTAGCACAGATACGCAGTATTTT	CASSEVRSSSTDTQYF
TRBV27	NA	15	NA	TRBJ2-7	TGTGCCAGCAGCTTCACAGGAGGGTTTACCTACGAGCAGTACTTC	CASSFTGGFTYEQYF
TRBV6-1	NA	15	NA	TRBJ2-3	TGTGCCAGCAGTGTCCAGGGGGGAGGCACAGATACGCAGTATTTT	CASSVQGGGTDTQYF
TRBV7-9	NA	18	NA	TRBJ1-3	TGTGCCAGCAGCGCAGCCCCGGGATCCTCAAGCTCTGGAAACACCATATATTTT	CASSAAPGSSSSGNTIYF